The rows below give T cell receptor beta chains drawn from one sample of a study of blood T cell repertoires in COVID-19. Assay: immunoSEQ multiplex PCR; the TCRdb copy retains only in-frame clones and omits some. The profile shows 200,000 or so clones, roughly 80% of them singletons. The source material was peripheral blood. The receptors originated from a woman aged 60 to 75 who had recovered from COVID-19. Both conserved end residues are part of each CDR3. Each record gives: V gene, D gene, J gene, clone size, CDR3 DNA, CDR3 protein. A D gene is named only where the DNA matches it firmly. For some rows the clone size is stated as once, few or many, or as a class when expanded; others skip it.

>TRBV25-1|TRBD2|TRBJ2-1|.
TGTGCCAGCAGTCTAGCGGGGTACAATGAGCAGTTCTTC
CASSLAGYNEQFF
>TRBV30|TRBD1|TRBJ1-1|once
TGTGCCTGGAGTGTAGTCAGGGGGACGTACCTCCGGACTGAAGCTTTCTTT
CAWSVVRGTYLRTEAFF
>TRBV27|TRBD1|TRBJ1-1|.
TGTGCCAGCAGCCCGGGACAGGGAGGTTGGAGCACTGAAGCTTTCTTT
CASSPGQGGWSTEAFF
>TRBV9|.|TRBJ1-2|.
TGTGCCAGCAGCGTGTTTGGACTCTATGGCTACACCTTC
CASSVFGLYGYTF
>TRBV30|TRBD1|TRBJ1-2|.
TGTGCCTGGAGTGAGGGACAGCTCTATGGCTACACCTTC
CAWSEGQLYGYTF
>TRBV7-3|TRBD1|TRBJ2-5|.
TGTGCCAGCAGTCGCAGGGGGCAAGAGACCCAGTACTTC
CASSRRGQETQYF
>TRBV19|TRBD1|TRBJ2-2|many
TGTGCCAGTAGTAGGGACAGGGGGCGGTTGAAAGCCGGGGAGCTGTTTTTT
CASSRDRGRLKAGELFF
>TRBV6-5|.|TRBJ1-1|once
TGTGCCAGCAGTTATTCGGGGGTGGGTCTTCGAGCTTTCTTT
CASSYSGVGLRAFF
>TRBV6-5|.|TRBJ2-5|once
TGTGCCAGCAGGTCCACAGGGTGGGGAGAGACCCAGTACTTC
CASRSTGWGETQYF
>TRBV19|.|TRBJ1-2|.
TGTGCCAGTAGTATCGGTGCCAGGGGTTATGGCTACACCTTC
CASSIGARGYGYTF
>TRBV13|TRBD1|TRBJ1-1|.
TGTGCCAGCAGCATACAGGGGGGAGCTTTCTTT
CASSIQGGAFF
>TRBV11-2|TRBD1|TRBJ1-2|.
TGTGCCAGCAGCTTAGGACCGGGACAGGGCTTTAGGAACTATGGCTACACCTTC
CASSLGPGQGFRNYGYTF
>TRBV5-1|TRBD1|TRBJ2-5|few
TGCGCCAGCAACGATGGGGACAGGGGTTCTGATCAAGAGACCCAGTACTTC
CASNDGDRGSDQETQYF
>TRBV7-8|TRBD2|TRBJ2-5|.
TGTGCCAGCAGCTTAGAACTAGCGGGGGGTTCGGAGACCCAGTACTTC
CASSLELAGGSETQYF
>TRBV5-1|TRBD2|TRBJ2-7|.
TGCGCCAGCAGCTTGGGGCGGGGGGGCTACCACGAGCAGTACTTC
CASSLGRGGYHEQYF
>TRBV18|TRBD1|TRBJ1-1|.
TGTGCCAGCTCATCAGGGACAGGGTTGAACACTGAAGCTTTCTTT
CASSSGTGLNTEAFF
>TRBV3-1/TRBV3-2|TRBD1|TRBJ2-1|.
TGTGCCAGCAGCCAAAGGACAGGGGACAATGAGCAGTTCTTC
CASSQRTGDNEQFF
>TRBV19|TRBD2|TRBJ2-1|.
TGTGCCAGTAGTATAGGCGGCGGGGGGGCCATCAATGAGCAGTTCTTC
CASSIGGGGAINEQFF
>TRBV28|TRBD1|TRBJ1-1|.
TGTGCCAGCCCCCCCAGGGGGCGGGCCACTGAAGCTTTCTTT
CASPPRGRATEAFF
>TRBV9|.|TRBJ2-3|.
TGTGCCAGCAGTGGGGGGCCTAGCGGATACACAGATACGCAGTATTTT
CASSGGPSGYTDTQYF
>TRBV5-5|TRBD1|TRBJ1-1|.
TGTGCCAGCAGCGCCCTAGACAGGGACACTGAAGCTTTCTTT
CASSALDRDTEAFF
>TRBV19|TRBD2|TRBJ2-1|.
TGTGCCAGTAGTCTGGGACTAGGGGGTGAGCAGTTCTTC
CASSLGLGGEQFF
>TRBV18|.|TRBJ2-6|once
TGTGCCAGCTCTCGACGGGGTTCTGGGGCCAACGTCCTGACTTTC
CASSRRGSGANVLTF
>TRBV7-9|TRBD2|TRBJ2-3|.
TGTGCCAGCAGCACCGGGACTAGCGGGGGGCACTTTCAGTATTTT
CASSTGTSGGHFQYF
>TRBV11-2|TRBD2|TRBJ2-7|.
TGTGCCAGCAGCTCTCTAGCGGGGGGGTTCGAGCAGTACTTC
CASSSLAGGFEQYF
>TRBV7-3|TRBD2|TRBJ2-1|.
TGTGCCAGCAGCCATAGCGGGGGGGCCGTTAATGAGCAGTTCTTC
CASSHSGGAVNEQFF
>TRBV6-5|TRBD1|TRBJ1-5|.
TGTGCCAGCAGGGGGACAGGGGGCTACCAGCCCCAGCATTTT
CASRGTGGYQPQHF
>TRBV5-1|TRBD1|TRBJ2-7|.
TGCGCCAGCAGCTTAATACCGCCGGGACAGGGAATAAACGAGCAGTACTTC
CASSLIPPGQGINEQYF
>TRBV27|.|TRBJ2-7|.
TGTGCCAGCAGTCCTATATACGAGCAGTACTTC
CASSPIYEQYF
>TRBV6-5|TRBD1|TRBJ2-1|.
TGTGCCAGCAGGGACAGGGACTTCTACAATGAGCAGTTCTTC
CASRDRDFYNEQFF
>TRBV2|TRBD1|TRBJ2-3|.
TGTGCCAGCAGTCGGGACAGGGGGCGGGCAGATACGCAGTATTTT
CASSRDRGRADTQYF
>TRBV11-2|TRBD2|TRBJ2-3|.
TGTGCCAGCAGTCTTTTCGGGGGATACAGCGGGGTAGCAGATACGCAGTATTTT
CASSLFGGYSGVADTQYF